The 28 T cell receptor beta chains presented below share a single source sample, sequenced in a study of response to subunit inactivated influenza vaccine. Each CDR3 protein gets one entry after TCRdb re-called the RT-PCR reads with MiXCR. The sample yields about 570,000 distinct CDR3 sequences, approximately 10% seen once. This same sample was also part of a study on T cells expressing NK-cell markers. From that second work: Production of TCR beta cDNA relied on 5'RACE template switching with UMIs.

Sequences were derived from PBMCs from blood, sampled on the day of vaccination. These TCRs come from a man aged 50-60 years who received an inactivated influenza vaccine.

The gene calls are TRBV7-2 and TRBJ2-7; 10 bases map to TRBD1. CDR3 size: 16 residues. Germline lookup yields CDR1 SGHTA and CDR2 FQGNSA. V was clipped by 1 base and J by 3 bases; unmatched bases: 6. The CDR3, as DNA: TGTGCCAGCAGCTTAGGATCATGGACAGGGGGCTACGAGCAGTACTTC. Translation: CASSLGSWTGGYEQYF.

This chain joins TRBV19 and TRBJ2-1, with D possibly being TRBD1 (5 bases). Per germline, CDR1 LNHDA and CDR2 SQIVND (reference sequence). V was shortened by 5 bases and J by 0 bases, with 11 bases between the two germline ends. The CDR3 extends over 15 amino acids. The CDR3 here is CASSVTVSSYNEQFF. The CDR3 DNA is TGTGCCAGTAGTGTGACAGTGAGCTCCTACAATGAGCAGTTCTTC.

V and J are TRBV28 and TRBJ1-2, with D possibly matching TRBD1 (6 bases). From germline, CDR1 is MDHEN and CDR2 SYDVKM. The CDR3 sequence is 14 residues long. Trimming removed 6 bases at V and 7 bases at J, with 18 bases between. CDR3 in amino acids: CASRRHREGGGYTF. In DNA, the CDR3 is TGTGCCAGCAGGCGTCACAGGGAAGGAGGTGGCTACACCTTC.

This clonotype was picked up a small number of times. This rearrangement joins TRBV7-9 to TRBJ1-2; a possible D gene is TRBD1 (6 bases). This CDR3 has 15 residues. CDR1 and CDR2 (germline): SEHNR, FQNEAQ (reference sequence). The ends were cut back, 5 bases at V and 6 bases at J, with 19 bases in the middle. In nucleotides, the CDR3 is TGTGCCAGCAGCCTCAGTTCGGGGGGCGTGGATGGCTACACCTTC. Residues: CASSLSSGGVDGYTF.

In this sample, this clonotype turned up a few times. The rearrangement links TRBV20-1 to TRBJ1-2; perhaps TRBD1 as D (5 bases). The CDR3 is 12 residues long. Germline lookup yields CDR1 DFQATT and CDR2 SNEGSKA (reference sequence). V gave up 3 bases and J gave up 3 bases, with 8 bases separating them. Here the CDR3 reads CSASPGHYGYTF. CDR3 DNA: TGCAGTGCTAGTCCGGGACACTATGGCTACACCTTC.

This sequence joins TRBV2 and TRBJ2-1; 10 positions match TRBD2. The CDR3 spans 15 residues. J gave up 9 bases and V 1 base, and 6 bases lay outside the gene matches. CDR1 SNHLY and CDR2 FYNNEI come from the germline V gene. For the CDR3, the DNA is TGTGCCAGCAGTGAAGATCTTCTAGCGGGGGTTGAGCAGTTCTTC. Its translation: CASSEDLLAGVEQFF.

The chain uses TRBV4-3 and TRBJ2-1, with 8 bases that match TRBD1. V was pared by 0 bases and J by 3 bases, with 7 bases of the junction left unmatched. The CDR3 runs to 17 residues. In germline, CDR1 is LGHNA, CDR2 YSLEER. CDR3 amino acids: CASSQDVGDRYYNEQFF. In nucleotides, the CDR3 is TGCGCCAGCAGCCAAGATGTTGGGGACAGGTACTACAATGAGCAGTTCTTC.

The chain carries TRBV20-1 and TRBJ2-7; 9 positions agree with TRBD1. The length of the CDR3 is 14 residues. The germline CDR1 and CDR2 sequences are DFQATT and SNEGSKA (reference sequence). Unmatched junction bases numbered 8, after V lost 3 bases and J lost 5 bases. CDR3 coding DNA: TGCAGTGCTAGGGTACCGGGACAGGGTGACGAGCAGTACTTC. Protein product: CSARVPGQGDEQYF.

The chain couples TRBV19 to TRBJ1-2; 7 nucleotides match TRBD1. Trimming took 3 bases from V and 3 from J; bases not matched to a gene: 4. The CDR3 contains 14 residues. Germline V gives CDR1 LNHDA, CDR2 SQIVND (reference sequence). The CDR3 region is CASSMTGSDYGYTF. As DNA, the CDR3 is TGTGCCAGTAGTATGACAGGGAGTGACTATGGCTACACCTTC.

Ten or more counts support this clonotype. This chain links TRBV7-2 with TRBJ1-4; possible D gene TRBD1, 5 bases. Germline V gene lookup returns CDR1 SGHTA and CDR2 FQGNSA. V was cut by 6 bases and J by 8 bases, with 13 bases left in between. The CDR3 runs 13 residues. CDR3 in DNA: TGTGCCAGCAGTCTGGTCGGGGGGGAAAAACTGTTTTTT. It encodes CASSLVGGEKLFF.

This clonotype was found a few times. The chain links TRBV27 to TRBJ2-5; TRBD1 agrees at 7 bases. CDR1 and CDR2 from the germline V gene are MNHEY and SMNVEV (reference sequence). With 9 bases clipped from V and 1 base from J, the junction kept 5 bases outside the gene matches. This CDR3 comprises 13 residues. The CDR3 DNA follows: TGTGCCAGTAAGGGACAGTCCCAAGAGACCCAGTACTTC. Protein product: CASKGQSQETQYF.

This clonotype was seen a few times. The rearrangement uses TRBV20-1 and TRBJ1-5; 8 positions match TRBD1. The CDR3 covers 14 residues. The germline gives CDR1 DFQATT, CDR2 SNEGSKA (reference sequence). The V and J ends lost 5 bases and 4 bases, in that order; junction bases with no gene match: 7. The CDR3, as DNA: TGCAGTGCTGGCGGACAGGGTGGAAATCAGCCCCAGCATTTT. It specifies CSAGGQGGNQPQHF.

This clonotype came up many times. The chain employs TRBV29-1 and TRBJ2-1; D tentatively fits TRBD1 or TRBD2 (5 bases each). The CDR3 is 13 amino acids. Deletions cut 6 bases from V and 2 bases from J, with 11 bases between. Germline-derived CDR1 and CDR2 are SQVTM and ANQGSEA. CDR3 residues: CSVRDVTYNEQFF. The CDR3 bases are TGCAGCGTCCGGGACGTCACCTACAATGAGCAGTTCTTC.

In this sample, this clonotype turned up a few times. The chain joins TRBV7-2 to TRBJ2-7; TRBD1 agrees at 8 bases. After removal of 2 bases from V and 5 bases from J, the junction contained 2 bases not matched to a gene. This CDR3 is 13 amino acids long. The germline V gene encodes CDR1 SGHTA and CDR2 FQGNSA. DNA of the CDR3: TGTGCCAGCAGCTTACAGGGGGCTAACGAGCAGTACTTC. Protein sequence: CASSLQGANEQYF.

The rearrangement links TRBV6-1 to TRBJ2-2; D is possibly TRBD1 (5 bases). Trimming took off 0 bases at V and 1 base at J, with 12 bases between the two ends. Germline loops: CDR1 MNHNS, CDR2 SASEGT. The CDR3 runs 17 residues. The CDR3 DNA follows: TGTGCCAGCAGTGAAGCGTTGGGCAGGGTGAACACCGGGGAGCTGTTTTTT. This gives the protein CASSEALGRVNTGELFF.

The chain recombines TRBV7-6 with TRBJ2-2; 13 bases line up with TRBD2. Germline V CDR1 and CDR2: SGHVS, FNYEAQ. The V and J ends lost 4 bases and 8 bases, in that order; junction bases with no gene match: 19. This CDR3 is built from 20 residues. The CDR3 region is CASSSTLHGLAGVFTGELFF. CDR3 DNA sequence: TGTGCCAGCAGCTCGACGTTACATGGACTAGCGGGAGTGTTCACTGGGGAGCTGTTTTTT.

This clonotype showed up just a few times. The rearrangement joins TRBV29-1 to TRBJ2-5; the match to TRBD1 covers 9 bases. V lost 4 bases and J lost 5; bases outside the gene matches: 5. The germline gives CDR1 SQVTM, CDR2 ANQGSEA. The CDR3 covers 13 residues. This CDR3 is CSVVQGALETQYF. DNA of the CDR3: TGCAGCGTTGTACAGGGGGCTCTCGAGACCCAGTACTTC.

CDR3: CASSLDVSGSNYEQFF. Here the CDR3 DNA reads TGTGCCAGCAGTTTAGATGTTAGCGGGAGTAATTATGAGCAGTTCTTC. V and J are TRBV12-3 or TRBV12-4 and TRBJ2-1, with TRBD2 matching over 9 bases. The CDR3 is 16 amino acids. With 1 base clipped from V and 8 bases from J, the junction kept 9 bases outside the gene matches.

This clonotype was detected many times. The chain has TRBV7-8 and TRBJ2-7; 11 bases line up with TRBD1. The V gene end was trimmed by 4 bases and the J gene end by 1 base; junction bases not matched to a gene: 15. The CDR3 contains 19 residues. CDR1 and CDR2 from the germline V gene are SGHVS and FQNEAQ. Here the CDR3 DNA reads TGTGCCAGCAGCTGGGGATATAGGAGGACAGGGGGCGATTCCTACGAGCAGTACTTC. This gives the protein CASSWGYRRTGGDSYEQYF.

This rearrangement joins TRBV7-3 to TRBJ2-6, with TRBD2 matching over 8 bases. From germline, CDR1 is SGHTA and CDR2 FQGTGA. V was clipped by 5 bases and J by 2 bases; unmatched bases: 5. The CDR3 consists of 16 residues. The CDR3 loop is CASSPREGTGANVLTF. Here the CDR3 DNA reads TGTGCCAGCAGCCCCCGGGAGGGGACTGGGGCCAACGTCCTGACTTTC.

The V call is TRBV7-8, the J call TRBJ1-2, with D possibly matching TRBD1 (5 bases). Germline CDR1 SGHVS, CDR2 FQNEAQ. The CDR3 length is 16 residues. V lost 7 bases and J lost 0, with 18 bases in between. In DNA, the CDR3 is TGTGCCAGCACCAAGACAGACGCTTACTCTAACTATGGCTACACCTTC. Translated: CASTKTDAYSNYGYTF.

This chain uses TRBV5-1 with TRBJ2-5; 8 bases are a match to TRBD2. V lost 3 bases and J lost 5; bases outside the gene matches: 6. The CDR3 length is 14 residues. Germline lookup yields CDR1 SGHRS and CDR2 YFSETQ. DNA for the CDR3: TGCGCCAGCAGCTCCACTAGCGGAGGGGAGACCCAGTACTTC. This gives the protein CASSSTSGGETQYF.

This chain links TRBV6-2 or TRBV6-3 with TRBJ2-1; 13 positions match TRBD2. The CDR3 has 17 residues. In germline, CDR1 is MNHEY, CDR2 SVGEGT. J gave up 2 bases and V 6 bases, and 7 bases lay outside the gene matches. CDR3 region: CASRNSGLAGAYNEQFF. CDR3 coding DNA: TGTGCCAGCAGGAACTCAGGACTAGCGGGGGCCTACAATGAGCAGTTCTTC.

The V and J genes are TRBV18 and TRBJ1-6; no firm D call. Germline V CDR1 and CDR2: KGHSH, LQKENI. Trimming removed 2 bases from V and 9 bases from J, with 8 bases in between. The CDR3 covers 13 residues. As DNA, the CDR3 is TGTGCCAGCTCACCATCCACCGGTTCACCCCTCCACTTT. Translating it yields CASSPSTGSPLHF.

The V gene is TRBV2, the J gene TRBJ2-7; a weak D match, TRBD1 (6 bases). Germline V gene data show CDR1 as SNHLY and CDR2 as FYNNEI. V gave up 7 bases and J gave up 2 bases, with 15 bases separating them. There are 14 residues in the CDR3. Written as DNA, the CDR3 is TGTGCCAGCACTAGCTTAGACAGGCCCTACGAGCAGTACTTC. Translation: CASTSLDRPYEQYF.

This clonotype has just a few counts. J is TRBJ2-1 and V is TRBV4-1; unclear D gene. Germline CDR1 reads MGHRA; CDR2 reads YSYEKL. The CDR3 is 13 residues long. The V gene lost 1 base and the J gene lost 7 bases, with 8 bases spanning the gap. CDR3 DNA sequence: TGCGCCAGCAGCCAAGTATTAGGGAATGAGCAGTTCTTC. Protein sequence: CASSQVLGNEQFF.

In this sample, this clonotype turned up many times. This rearrangement joins TRBV12-3 or TRBV12-4 to TRBJ1-4; tentative D call: TRBD1 (6 bases). There are 18 residues in the CDR3. Deletions cut 1 base from V and 0 bases from J, with 15 bases between. CDR3 amino acids: CASSLVGQAIATNEKLFF. The CDR3 nucleotides read TGTGCCAGCAGTTTAGTGGGACAAGCCATCGCAACTAATGAAAAACTGTTTTTT.

Only a few counts were recorded for this clonotype. The rearrangement links TRBV10-3 to TRBJ2-2; 8 nucleotides line up with TRBD1. With 6 bases clipped from V and 1 base from J, the junction kept 4 bases outside the gene matches. The CDR3 extends over 15 amino acids. Looked up from germline, CDR1 is ENHRY and CDR2 is SYGVKD. CDR3 sequence: CAIRGQDGNTGELFF. DNA for the CDR3: TGTGCCATCAGGGGACAGGATGGGAACACCGGGGAGCTGTTTTTT.